This TCR beta chain came from a study of neurological immune-mediated disorders (dated by TCRdb to the late 2010s). About the full investigation: Peripheral blood TCR-beta repertoires from HTLV-I-associated myelopathy (HAM/TSP) patients, multiple sclerosis patients and healthy controls were compared by UMI-based sequencing. The cohort was made up of 68 subjects, consisting of around 14 HAM/TSP patients, around 35 multiple sclerosis patients and about 20 healthy controls. Longitudinal samples, technical triplicates and paired sorted CD4+ and CD8+ T-cell subsets, alongside PBMC samples, were included among the roughly 96 TCR-beta libraries. Longitudinal HAM/TSP and healthy donors were sampled at 3 time-points each (roughly 3-40 month intervals).

The sample's time point label, decoded: longitudinal time-point 2. Libraries from unsorted PBMCs were made from 2 million PBMCs kept in RNAlater at -80 degrees C until RNA extraction. PBMCs were separated from peripheral blood using Ficoll-Hypaque density gradient centrifugation and then cryopreserved in liquid nitrogen. The trim is 2 bases for V and 1 base for J, with a gap of 11 bases between the germline ends. According to the germline V gene (reference sequence), CDR1 reads DFQATT and CDR2 reads SNEGSKA. The CDR3 starts with the cysteine, ends with the phenylalanine, and has 14 residues. Left in the record is the CDR3 DNA by itself, 42 bases read in frame from the first base. To synthesize cDNA, template-switch 5'RACE was performed with a primer carrying a 10-nucleotide random unique molecular identifier so that each TCR transcript was tagged. Every sequencing run yielded over 170 million TCR-beta sequences covering 15-18 subjects. The RNeasy kit was used to extract total RNA. Using the KAPA Real-time Library Amplification kit, TCR-beta VDJ regions were amplified with primers for the TCR constant region and the 5'RACE anchor. A first PCR added sample indexes and Illumina adaptors, and a second PCR then raised library yield. After purification with Ampure beads, the TCR product of roughly 650 bp was size-selected on a 2% E-gel SizeSelection system. Library quality was checked on a Bioanalyzer, concentration was measured with Qubit, and libraries were quantified with the Kapa Library Quantification kit before pooling. An Illumina HiSeq 2500 was used to sequence the libraries paired-end at 2 x 150 bp. To increase sequence diversity, roughly 24-32% phiX was spiked into each library pool. Under the source paper's analysis protocol: Quality-filtered reads were processed with the UMI-based MiGEC pipeline, which removed over 75% of raw TCR sequences during error correction. VDJ genes were aligned to IMGT germline references, and each clonotype was defined by a unique CDR3 amino acid sequence together with V-J genes. Clonal expansion, Shannon diversity and CDR3 relatedness (CalcPairwiseDistances, ClusterSamples) were evaluated with VDJtools, and phylogenetic trees were built with CLCbio workbench. A clone was classed as expanded if it had 8 or more unique UMIs, a cutoff based on coefficient-of-variation modelling across technical triplicates. TCRdb ran its own pipeline on the public reads, namely fastp trimming at Q25 and MiXCR clone calling, and kept in-frame beta chains. When rows share a CDR3 protein, they turn into one entry using the most common DNA and genes. These V and J calls derive from TCRdb rather than the authors' analysis. This sample has 84,000 or so distinct CDR3 sequences in its table, and less than 15% of those were observed once. About 4.6% of the sample is in the top ten clones.

General conclusions and limits of the study: TCR clonal expansion was greatest in HAM/TSP patients and smallest in MS patients, who ranked below even healthy controls. Expanded clones from different subjects shared no identical CDR3 amino acid sequences, which suggests that TCR-beta repertoires were private in all groups.

The table lists this clonotype with many counts. Its antigen has not been determined. No per-base quality is available; no much larger clone lies one base away. The sequence was collected from a female donor with HTLV-1-associated myelopathy (HAM/TSP). Source material: PBMCs. Rearrangement joined TRBV20-1 to TRBJ2-5; the best D guess is TRBD2, with 6 bases matching. The CDR3 protein is CSARRRRGQETQYF. The bases read TGCAGTGCTAGACGAAGGCGGGGCCAAGAGACCCAGTACTTC.